The following is a T cell receptor beta chain sequence with its context. This sample stems from a study of blood T cell repertoires in COVID-19. Sequencing used immunoSEQ multiplex PCR; TCRdb keeps in-frame clones, though not all of them. This sample has over 110,000 clones; approximately 91% occur once, and the top ten carry approximately 1.8%. The ends lost 5 bases at V and 6 bases at J; junction bases unmatched: 8. Germline values: CDR1 MDHEN, CDR2 SYDVKM. This CDR3 comprises 14 residues. The source of this sequence is a man in his sixties or seventies with acute or convalescent COVID-19. The chain has TRBV28 and TRBJ1-2; 8 positions match TRBD1. Sequencing was carried out using peripheral blood. Written as DNA, the CDR3 is TGTGCCAGCAGTCCCTTGGACAGGGTCAATGGCTACACCTTC. Its protein product is CASSPLDRVNGYTF.